The source of this TCR beta chain is a study of blood T cell repertoires in COVID-19. On the study more broadly: Samples came from the United States, Italy and Spain, spanning acute and convalescent COVID-19.

The V gene lost 4 bases and the J gene lost 3 bases, with 13 bases spanning the gap. Germline assignment: CDR1 SGHNT and CDR2 YYREEE (reference sequence). The CDR3 spans 15 residues. Study processing details: Amplifying reference gene primers gave estimates of nucleated cell counts. This table comes from immunoSEQ multiplex PCR, and its TCRdb copy is limited to in-frame clones, with some not included. The D gene and trimming were derived from the DNA, and the V and J assignments and clone size from that table. The sample has approximately 130,000 clones; around 79% are singletons. V and J are TRBV5-4 and TRBJ2-2; D ambiguous. Sequencing was carried out using peripheral blood. This sequence was found in an elderly man with acute or convalescent COVID-19. The CDR3 DNA reads TGTGCCAGCAGCCCGGGTAGGAGCGACACCGGGGAGCTGTTTTTT. Translated: CASSPGRSDTGELFF.